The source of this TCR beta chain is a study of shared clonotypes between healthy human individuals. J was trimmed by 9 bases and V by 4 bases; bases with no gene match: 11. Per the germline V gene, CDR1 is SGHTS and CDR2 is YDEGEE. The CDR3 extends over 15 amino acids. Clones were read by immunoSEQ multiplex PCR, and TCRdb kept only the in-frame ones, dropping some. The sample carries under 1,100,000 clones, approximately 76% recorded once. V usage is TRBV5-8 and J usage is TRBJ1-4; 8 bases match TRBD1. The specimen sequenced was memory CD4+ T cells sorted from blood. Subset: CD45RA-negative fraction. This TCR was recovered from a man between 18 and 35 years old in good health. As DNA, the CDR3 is TGTGCCAGCAGCGCACAGGGGGAGGGGGCCCAAAAACTGTTTTTT. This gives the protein CASSAQGEGAQKLFF.